These 21 T cell receptor beta chains came from one sample sequenced in a study of blood T cell repertoires in COVID-19. TCRdb's copy holds only in-frame clones and misses some; the assay was immunoSEQ multiplex PCR. The sample lists around 37,000 clones, roughly 74% occurring once. The sequenced sample consisted of peripheral blood. The receptors derive from a man in his 70s with COVID-19, enrolled during active disease.

The genes are TRBV19 and TRBJ1-1; the D gene is possibly TRBD1 (5 bases). There are 13 residues in the CDR3. Germline V gene data show CDR1 as LNHDA and CDR2 as SQIVND (reference sequence). Trimming cost V 10 bases and J 3 bases, with 15 bases left between them. As DNA, the CDR3 is TGTGCCACTAACAAATGGGGCGACACTGAAGCTTTCTTT. This encodes CATNKWGDTEAFF.

V is TRBV12-3 or TRBV12-4 and J is TRBJ2-3; D unresolved. The V and J ends lost 7 bases and 5 bases respectively, with 7 bases between them. This CDR3 is built from 11 residues. The CDR3 region is CASTLRDTQYF. The DNA of the CDR3 is TGTGCCAGCACCCTCAGAGATACGCAGTATTTT.

This CDR3 reads CATSARTGGTYNEQFF. DNA of the CDR3: TGTGCCACCAGTGCTAGGACAGGGGGCACCTACAATGAGCAGTTCTTC. This chain joins TRBV24-1 and TRBJ2-1; 11 nucleotides match TRBD1. CDR1 is KGHDR and CDR2 is SFDVKD in the germline V gene. CDR3 length equals 16 residues. Losses at the gene ends were 5 bases for V and 2 bases for J; bases not matched to a gene: 4.

This clone was detected a few times. This rearrangement joins TRBV6-2 or TRBV6-3 to TRBJ1-6; D remains ambiguous. CDR3 length: 13 residues. Deletions cut 6 bases from V and 10 bases from J, with 13 bases between. Germline CDR1 is MNHEY and CDR2 is SVGEGT. In DNA form, the CDR3 reads TGTGCCAGCAGCCTGAACAGCCTCTCACCCCTCCACTTT. Encoded protein: CASSLNSLSPLHF.

This chain links TRBV5-4 with TRBJ1-2, with D hard to call. V was trimmed by 0 bases and J by 1 base, leaving 10 bases between them. This CDR3 contains 15 residues. CDR1 SGHNT and CDR2 YYREEE come from the germline V gene (reference sequence). The CDR3 sequence is CASSLDISDNYGYTF. The CDR3 region has the DNA TGTGCCAGCAGCTTGGACATCAGCGATAACTATGGCTACACCTTC.

J is TRBJ2-7 and V is TRBV18, with a tentative D call TRBD1 (6 bases). From germline, CDR1 is KGHSH and CDR2 LQKENI. V was shortened by 0 bases and J by 7 bases, with 13 bases between the two germline ends. This CDR3 is built from 14 residues. The CDR3 DNA sequence: TGTGCCAGCTCACCACCGGTAGACAGGAGGGAGCAGTACTTC. Translation: CASSPPVDRREQYF.

The chain recombines TRBV9 with TRBJ1-1; TRBD1 agrees at 8 bases. Germline V gene lookup returns CDR1 SGDLS and CDR2 YYNGEE. V shed 0 bases, J shed 1 base, and the junction held 2 bases outside the gene matches. This CDR3 is 15 amino acids long. This CDR3 reads CASSVAQGANTEAFF. As DNA, the CDR3 is TGTGCCAGCAGCGTAGCGCAGGGGGCGAACACTGAAGCTTTCTTT.

This clone was detected only once. Here the CDR3 DNA reads TGTGCCAGCAGCGTAGCACAGGGTCAAACCTACGAGCAGTACTTC. Its protein product is CASSVAQGQTYEQYF. V is TRBV9 and J is TRBJ2-7; D possibly corresponds to TRBD1 (6 bases). The CDR3 contains 15 residues. Germline V CDR1 and CDR2: SGDLS, YYNGEE. V gave up 0 bases and J gave up 2 bases, with 12 bases separating them.

The V and J genes are TRBV5-1 and TRBJ1-2; tentative D call: TRBD1 (5 bases). V lost 4 bases and J lost 5, with 15 bases in between. The CDR3 totals 14 residues. Looked up from germline, CDR1 is SGHRS and CDR2 is YFSETQ. CDR3 nucleotides: TGCGCCAGCAGCGACCAGGGTGCGGGATATGGCTACACCTTC. Protein product: CASSDQGAGYGYTF.

This chain connects TRBV2 to TRBJ2-1, with 9 bases matching TRBD2. Trimming took 7 bases from V and 8 from J; bases not matched to a gene: 6. The CDR3 sequence is 13 residues long. Germline lookup yields CDR1 SNHLY and CDR2 FYNNEI. The CDR3: CASNSGSYHEQFF. The CDR3, as DNA: TGTGCCAGCAATAGCGGGAGTTACCATGAGCAGTTCTTC.

The chain employs TRBV9 and TRBJ1-6, with 8 bases fitting TRBD1. Germline lookup yields CDR1 SGDLS and CDR2 YYNGEE. CDR3 length: 17 amino acids. Trimming cost V 7 bases and J 0 bases; bases outside gene matches: 9. Here the CDR3 reads CASGGGQDSSYNSPLHF. CDR3 DNA sequence: TGTGCCAGCGGTGGGGGACAGGACAGCTCCTATAATTCACCCCTCCACTTT.

This clone was seen more than once but under ten times. V usage is TRBV11-3 and J usage is TRBJ2-7; D is possibly TRBD1 (6 bases). Deletions cut 5 bases from V and 6 bases from J, with 14 bases between. This CDR3 contains 13 residues. CDR1 and CDR2 (germline): SGHNT, YENEEA. The CDR3 DNA sequence: TGTGCCAGCAGCCCAAACAGGGTGGGCGAGCAGTACTTC. It is translated as CASSPNRVGEQYF.

There are a few counts of this clone. The rearrangement joins TRBV5-1 to TRBJ2-7, with D maybe TRBD1 (5 bases). This CDR3 is built from 15 residues. V lost 0 bases and J lost 5, with 15 bases in between. The germline V gene has CDR1 SGHRS and CDR2 YFSETQ. The CDR3 DNA reads TGCGCCAGCAGCTTGGCTGTAGGGGCGCGCAACGAGCAGTACTTC. This codes for CASSLAVGARNEQYF.

The chain has TRBV18 and TRBJ1-1; D uncertain. Germline V gives CDR1 KGHSH, CDR2 LQKENI. This CDR3 region has 11 residues. The ends were cut back, 2 bases at V and 8 bases at J, with 6 bases in the middle. CDR3 nucleotides: TGTGCCAGCTCACCATTGGAGGAAGCTTTCTTT. Its translation is CASSPLEEAFF.

The chain is built from TRBV27 and TRBJ1-5, with 11 bases fitting TRBD1. Trimming at V came to 0 bases and at J to 7 bases, leaving 8 bases not matched to a gene. CDR3 length: 17 amino acids. Germline CDR1 MNHEY, CDR2 SMNVEV (reference sequence). CDR3 DNA sequence: TGTGCCAGCAGTTTATCCAAAAGGGGGACAGGGGGACAGCCCCAGCATTTT. This encodes CASSLSKRGTGGQPQHF.

The rearrangement joins TRBV13 to TRBJ1-1; 7 nucleotides line up with TRBD1. The ends lost 5 bases at V and 0 bases at J; junction bases unmatched: 3. Germline V gene sequence: CDR1 PRHDT, CDR2 FYEKMQ (reference sequence). This CDR3 is built from 14 residues. The CDR3 coding sequence is TGTGCCAGCAGCCGGGACAGCATGAACACTGAAGCTTTCTTT. This encodes CASSRDSMNTEAFF.

The CDR3, as DNA: TGTGCCAGCAGCGGACAGGGACATGGCTACACCTTC. It yields the protein CASSGQGHGYTF. V gene TRBV6-2 or TRBV6-3 combines with J gene TRBJ1-2; 8 nucleotides match TRBD1. Germline V gene sequence: CDR1 MNHEY, CDR2 SVGEGT. The V gene end was trimmed by 6 bases and the J gene end by 6 bases; junction bases not matched to a gene: 3. This CDR3 region has 12 residues.

The chain recombines TRBV20-1 with TRBJ1-4; D unresolved. The CDR3 is made up of 11 amino acids. V lost 6 bases and J lost 8, with 10 bases in between. In germline, CDR1 is DFQATT, CDR2 SNEGSKA (reference sequence). Here the CDR3 DNA reads TGCAGTGCCCCCGTTAGAGAAAAACTGTTTTTT. Translating gives CSAPVREKLFF.

V gene TRBV11-3 combines with J gene TRBJ2-1, with TRBD2 matching 12 bases. The germline gives CDR1 SGHNT, CDR2 YENEEA. V was clipped by 5 bases and J by 3 bases; unmatched bases: 5. This CDR3 region has 16 residues. CDR3 protein: CASSVGGLAGYNEQFF. DNA of the CDR3: TGTGCCAGCAGCGTGGGGGGACTAGCGGGCTACAATGAGCAGTTCTTC.

The chain joins TRBV4-3 to TRBJ2-2; D remains ambiguous. Germline V gene data show CDR1 as LGHNA and CDR2 as YSLEER. The ends were cut back, 6 bases at V and 5 bases at J, with 13 bases in the middle. This CDR3 has 14 residues. This chain's CDR3 is CASRHSSRTGELFF. For the CDR3, the DNA is TGCGCCAGCAGACATAGCAGCCGTACCGGGGAGCTGTTTTTT.

CDR3 DNA sequence: TGTGCCAGCAGTGACCTCAGGGGTTACCAGCCCCAGCATTTT. It encodes CASSDLRGYQPQHF. This chain uses TRBV27 with TRBJ1-5; maybe TRBD1 (6 bases). V lost 5 bases and J 7 bases, leaving 15 bases between the germline ends. Per the germline V gene, CDR1 is MNHEY and CDR2 is SMNVEV (reference sequence). The CDR3 has 14 amino acids.